This TCR beta chain derives from a study of blood T cell repertoires in COVID-19. CDR3 length equals 13 residues. Germline V lookup: CDR1 MNHNS, CDR2 SASEGT. V lost 0 bases to trimming and J lost 6 bases, with 6 bases between them. Study processing details: Nucleated cell number was recorded as an estimate derived from reference gene primer amplification. Assay used: immunoSEQ multiplex PCR; TCRdb lists only in-frame clones, some missing. D and trimming come from the DNA, and the V and J calls and clone size come from that table. The sample consists of some 200,000 clones, over 70% of them appearing once.

J is TRBJ2-1 and V is TRBV6-1; D is ambiguous. The receptor was isolated from a woman between 65 and 79 years old with acute or convalescent COVID-19. The sample taken for sequencing was peripheral blood. CDR3 coding DNA: TGTGCCAGCAGTGAAGCGAGCCGCAATGAGCAGTTCTTC. Its translation: CASSEASRNEQFF.